The TCR beta chain under discussion was sequenced for a study of T cell repertoires in aging, cancer and after chemotherapy. A mixed TRB-A/B primer pool amplified rearranged TRB by multiplex touch-down PCR. Using its own MiXCR run on the multiplex PCR reads, TCRdb lists one record per CDR3 protein. The repertoire holds roughly 4,500 distinct CDR3 sequences, with over 20% as singletons. Whole-study results and caveats: In each cancer cohort, median generation probability increased across chemotherapy, suggesting thymic output rebounded.

The template was genomic DNA from peripheral blood, not RNA. This clonotype was detected only a few times. Its antigen is as yet unknown. This TCR was recovered from a human donor with a blood cancer. The sequenced sample was blood.

The CDR3 bases are TGTGCCAGCAGCTTCGGACAGGGGGGCTATGGCTACACCTTC. It encodes CASSFGQGGYGYTF. The chain joins TRBV5-4 to TRBJ1-2; 10 nucleotides line up with TRBD1. The germline gives CDR1 SGHNT, CDR2 YYREEE (reference sequence). The ends lost 2 bases at V and 4 bases at J; junction bases unmatched: 2. There are 14 residues in the CDR3.